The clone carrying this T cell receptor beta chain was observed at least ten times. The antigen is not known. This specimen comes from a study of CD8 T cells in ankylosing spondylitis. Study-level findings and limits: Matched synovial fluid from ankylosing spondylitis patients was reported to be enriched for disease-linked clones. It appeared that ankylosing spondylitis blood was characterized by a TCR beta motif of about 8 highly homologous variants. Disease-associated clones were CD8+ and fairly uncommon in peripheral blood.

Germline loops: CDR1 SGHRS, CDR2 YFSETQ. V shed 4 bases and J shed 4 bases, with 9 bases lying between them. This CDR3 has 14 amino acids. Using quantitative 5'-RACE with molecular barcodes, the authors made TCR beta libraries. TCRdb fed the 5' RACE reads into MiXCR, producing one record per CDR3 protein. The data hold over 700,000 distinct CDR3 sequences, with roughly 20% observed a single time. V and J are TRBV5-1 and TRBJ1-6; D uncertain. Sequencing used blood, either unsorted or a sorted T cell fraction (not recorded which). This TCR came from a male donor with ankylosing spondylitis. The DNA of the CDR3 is TGCGCCAGCAGCCCGGCGGGTTATAATTCACCCCTCCACTTT. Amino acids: CASSPAGYNSPLHF.